The 18 T cell receptor beta chains presented below share a single source sample, sequenced in a study of T cell responses to AZD1222 COVID-19 vaccine. Produced via immunoSEQ multiplex PCR; TCRdb's table is partial and in-frame only. The sample holds some 150,000 clones, less than 95% seen once. The source was peripheral blood, collected on day 0 of AZD1222 vaccination. The receptors come from an adult in good health.

The chain combines TRBV15 with TRBJ2-1, with D possibly TRBD2 on 6 matching bases. From germline, CDR1 is LNHNV and CDR2 YYDKDF (reference sequence). Trimming left V 0 bases short and J 3 bases short, with 9 bases between. The CDR3 sequence is 15 residues long. DNA for the CDR3: TGTGCCACCAGCAGAGACCGGGAGTTCTACAATGAGCAGTTCTTC. It specifies CATSRDREFYNEQFF.

The V call is TRBV9, the J call TRBJ2-1, with 9 bases that match TRBD2. The length of the CDR3 is 16 residues. V trimming: 3 bases; J trimming: 7 bases; junction bases outside the gene matches: 11. Germline V gene lookup returns CDR1 SGDLS and CDR2 YYNGEE. CDR3: CASSGTIAGADNEQFF. CDR3 in DNA: TGTGCCAGCAGCGGAACCATAGCGGGAGCGGATAATGAGCAGTTCTTC. Complete variable domain (other parts from reference TRBV9 and TRBJ2-1): DSGVTQTPKHLITATGQRVTLRCSPRSGDLSVYWYQQSLDQGLQFLIQYYNGEERAKGNILERFSAQQFPDLHSELNLSSLELGDSALYFCASSGTIAGADNEQFFGPGTRLTVL.

In this sample, this clone turned up once. The genes are TRBV29-1 and TRBJ1-1; D gene unclear. Trimming took 3 bases from V and 4 from J, leaving 9 bases between them. The CDR3 sequence is 12 residues long. The V gene's germline CDR1 is SQVTM and CDR2 ANQGSEA. CDR3 in DNA: TGCAGCGTTGATCTGGAGGTCACTGAAGCTTTCTTT. It codes for CSVDLEVTEAFF.

V gene TRBV27 combines with J gene TRBJ1-1; 7 positions match TRBD1. This CDR3 contains 15 residues. V was clipped by 6 bases and J by 0 bases; unmatched bases: 7. The germline CDR1 and CDR2 sequences are MNHEY and SMNVEV (reference sequence). CDR3 nucleotides: TGTGCCAGCAGCCCGACAGGGTGGGTGAACACTGAAGCTTTCTTT. Translated: CASSPTGWVNTEAFF.

In its sample, this clone was seen a few times. V and J are TRBV7-9 and TRBJ2-3; D unclear. The V gene's germline CDR1 is SEHNR and CDR2 FQNEAQ (reference sequence). This CDR3 is 15 amino acids long. V lost 4 bases and J 1 base, leaving 12 bases between the germline ends. CDR3 protein: CASSSRAYRTDTQYF. The CDR3 DNA reads as TGTGCCAGCAGCTCTCGGGCCTATCGCACAGATACGCAGTATTTT.

This chain uses TRBV6-4 with TRBJ2-1; 14 nucleotides align to TRBD2. This CDR3 region has 15 residues. Germline values: CDR1 MRHNA, CDR2 SNTAGT. J gave up 9 bases and V 7 bases, and 8 bases lay outside the gene matches. CDR3 bases: TGTGCCAGCACCCGACTAGCGGGAGGGCTAAGTGAGCAGTTCTTC. It translates to CASTRLAGGLSEQFF.

V is TRBV28 and J is TRBJ1-1, with 7 nucleotides matching TRBD1. V gave up 3 bases and J gave up 4 bases; unmatched junction bases: 11. Germline V gene data show CDR1 as MDHEN and CDR2 as SYDVKM. CDR3 size: 16 residues. The CDR3 sequence is CASSFYRGQIGTEAFF. In nucleotides, the CDR3 is TGTGCCAGCAGTTTTTATAGGGGACAGATAGGCACTGAAGCTTTCTTT. Full variable domain (rest looked up from reference TRBV28 and TRBJ1-1): DVKVTQSSRYLVKRTGEKVFLECVQDMDHENMFWYRQDPGLGLRLIYFSYDVKMKEKGDIPEGYSVSREKKERFSLILESASTNQTSMYLCASSFYRGQIGTEAFFGQGTRLTVV.

This clone was seen only once. The chain is built from TRBV9 and TRBJ1-3; D is ambiguous. The V gene's germline CDR1 is SGDLS and CDR2 YYNGEE. V lost 4 bases and J lost 0, with 11 bases in between. CDR3 length: 15 residues. Here the CDR3 reads CASSQSDSSGNTIYF. The CDR3 DNA follows: TGTGCCAGCAGCCAATCAGACTCCTCTGGAAACACCATATATTTT.

The CDR3: CASTEGPFYNEQFF. The CDR3 region has the DNA TGTGCCAGCACGGAGGGACCATTCTACAATGAGCAGTTCTTC. The chain employs TRBV28 and TRBJ2-1, with TRBD2 as a possible D gene (6 bases). With 7 bases removed from V and 3 bases from J, the gap between germline ends came to 13 bases. This CDR3 is 14 amino acids long. CDR1 is MDHEN, CDR2 SYDVKM, per germline.

V usage is TRBV28 and J usage is TRBJ1-5, with 7 bases aligning to TRBD1. V trimming: 5 bases; J trimming: 6 bases; junction bases outside the gene matches: 7. In germline, CDR1 is MDHEN, CDR2 SYDVKM. This CDR3 comprises 14 residues. The CDR3 sequence is CASSITGEGQPQHF. In nucleotides, the CDR3 is TGTGCCAGCAGTATAACAGGGGAGGGTCAGCCCCAGCATTTT. Combining the CDR3 with reference TRBV28 and TRBJ1-5 gives the whole variable domain DVKVTQSSRYLVKRTGEKVFLECVQDMDHENMFWYRQDPGLGLRLIYFSYDVKMKEKGDIPEGYSVSREKKERFSLILESASTNQTSMYLCASSITGEGQPQHFGDGTRLSIL.

The CDR3 loop reads CASSPQAGGSSTDTQYF. The CDR3 coding sequence is TGTGCCAGCAGCCCGCAAGCGGGAGGATCTAGCACAGATACGCAGTATTTT. This chain links TRBV7-8 with TRBJ2-3; 9 bases fit TRBD2. Germline assignment: CDR1 SGHVS and CDR2 FQNEAQ. The CDR3 extends over 17 amino acids. Unmatched junction bases numbered 9, after V lost 5 bases and J lost 0 bases.

Only one count was recorded for this clone. The V gene is TRBV5-1, the J gene TRBJ1-3, with no clear D. Between the trimmed V and J ends, which lost 0 bases and 0 bases, there was a span of 7 bases. The CDR3 runs 15 residues. Germline loops: CDR1 SGHRS, CDR2 YFSETQ. The CDR3 DNA reads TGCGCCAGCAGCTTGGAAGGTTTCTCTGGAAACACCATATATTTT. This encodes CASSLEGFSGNTIYF.

The chain carries TRBV24-1 and TRBJ2-6; no reliable D call. The CDR3 sequence is 15 residues long. The V gene's germline CDR1 is KGHDR and CDR2 SFDVKD. Trimming left V 1 base short and J 1 base short, with 4 bases between. The CDR3 protein is CATSDFESGANVLTF. The CDR3 region has the DNA TGTGCCACCAGTGATTTCGAGTCTGGGGCCAACGTCCTGACTTTC.

The chain employs TRBV25-1 and TRBJ2-1, with TRBD2 matching over 8 bases. V was clipped by 6 bases and J by 3 bases; unmatched bases: 4. The CDR3 extends over 14 amino acids. Germline V gene data show CDR1 as MGHDK and CDR2 as SYGVNS. The CDR3 DNA reads TGTGCCAGCAGGGGTAGCGGGATCTACAATGAGCAGTTCTTC. Protein product: CASRGSGIYNEQFF.

The rearrangement uses TRBV19 and TRBJ2-1; D is possibly TRBD1 (6 bases). The CDR3 has 15 amino acids. Germline V gives CDR1 LNHDA, CDR2 SQIVND (reference sequence). V lost 3 bases and J lost 4, with 13 bases in between. CDR3 sequence (DNA): TGTGCCAGTAGTATTTCCGGGACACCATACAATGAGCAGTTCTTC. Amino acid sequence: CASSISGTPYNEQFF.

The rearrangement uses TRBV7-2 and TRBJ1-2; D might be TRBD1 (5 bases). The CDR3 totals 16 residues. The germline V gene encodes CDR1 SGHTA and CDR2 FQGNSA. Trimming shortened V by 3 bases and J by 6 bases, and 20 bases separated the two germline ends. The DNA for the CDR3 is TGTGCCAGCAGCTTTAAGGGAAACGGGGGAACAGATGGCTACACCTTC. It translates to CASSFKGNGGTDGYTF.

This sequence joins TRBV21-1 and TRBJ1-4; the table gives TRBD1 as D, unverified against the DNA. TRBV21-1 is deemed a pseudogene. The CDR3 length is 14 residues. This CDR3 is CASSSPGTREKLFF. The CDR3 nucleotides are TGTGCCAGCAGCTCGCCCGGGACAAGGGAAAAACTGTTTTTT.

The chain combines TRBV5-8 with TRBJ2-7; tentative D call: TRBD1 (6 bases). Germline assignment: CDR1 SGHTS and CDR2 YDEGEE. V lost 6 bases, J lost 0 bases, and 13 bases lay in between. The CDR3 is 14 residues long. The CDR3 DNA reads TGTGCCAGCAACAAGGGGACACCCTCCTACGAGCAGTACTTC. Translating it yields CASNKGTPSYEQYF.